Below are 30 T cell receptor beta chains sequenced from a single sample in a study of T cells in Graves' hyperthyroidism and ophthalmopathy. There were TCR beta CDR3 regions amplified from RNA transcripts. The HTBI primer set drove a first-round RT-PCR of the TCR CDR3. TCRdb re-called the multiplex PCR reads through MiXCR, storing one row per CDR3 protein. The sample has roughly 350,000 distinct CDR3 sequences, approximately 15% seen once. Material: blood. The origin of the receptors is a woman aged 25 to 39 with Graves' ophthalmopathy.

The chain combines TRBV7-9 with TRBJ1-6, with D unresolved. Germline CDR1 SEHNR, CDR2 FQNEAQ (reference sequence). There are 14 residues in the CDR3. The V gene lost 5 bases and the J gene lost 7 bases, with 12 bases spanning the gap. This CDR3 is CASSAPRLNSPLHF. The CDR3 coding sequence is TGTGCCAGCAGCGCCCCGAGGCTAAATTCACCCCTCCACTTT.

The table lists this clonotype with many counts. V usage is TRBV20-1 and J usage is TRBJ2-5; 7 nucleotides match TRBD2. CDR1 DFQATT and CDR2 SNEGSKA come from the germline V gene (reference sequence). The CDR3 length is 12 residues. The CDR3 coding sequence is TGCAGCCCTCTGCGGGGGAGAGAGACCCAGTACTTC. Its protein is CSPLRGRETQYF.

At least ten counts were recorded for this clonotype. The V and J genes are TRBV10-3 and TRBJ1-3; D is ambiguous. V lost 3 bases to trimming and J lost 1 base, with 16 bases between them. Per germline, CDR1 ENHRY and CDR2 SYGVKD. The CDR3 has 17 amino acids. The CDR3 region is CAISEYLPLESGNTIYF. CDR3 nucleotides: TGTGCCATCAGTGAATATCTGCCACTGGAGTCTGGAAACACCATATATTTT.

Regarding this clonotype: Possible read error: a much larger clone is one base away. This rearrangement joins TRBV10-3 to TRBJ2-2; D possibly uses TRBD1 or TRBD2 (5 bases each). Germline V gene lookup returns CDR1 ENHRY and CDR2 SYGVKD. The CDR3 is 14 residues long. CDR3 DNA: TGTGCCATCAGTGAGGGGGACGAGACCGGGGAGCGGTTTTTT. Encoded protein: CAISEGDETGERFF.

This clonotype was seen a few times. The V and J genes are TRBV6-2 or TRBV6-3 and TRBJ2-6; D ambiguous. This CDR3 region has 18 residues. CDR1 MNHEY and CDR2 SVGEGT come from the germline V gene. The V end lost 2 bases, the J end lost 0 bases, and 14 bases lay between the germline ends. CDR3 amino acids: CASSYGPQTLSGANVLTF. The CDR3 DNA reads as TGTGCCAGCAGTTACGGTCCCCAAACCCTCTCTGGGGCCAACGTCCTGACTTTC.

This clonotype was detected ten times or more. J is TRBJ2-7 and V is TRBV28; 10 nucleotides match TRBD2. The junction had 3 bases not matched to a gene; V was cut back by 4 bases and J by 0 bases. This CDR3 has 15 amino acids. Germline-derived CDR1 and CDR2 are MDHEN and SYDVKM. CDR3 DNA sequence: TGTGCCAGCAGTTCTCCTAGCGGGGGCTCCTACGAGCAGTACTTC. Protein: CASSSPSGGSYEQYF. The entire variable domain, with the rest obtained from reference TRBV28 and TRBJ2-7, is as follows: DVKVTQSSRYLVKRTGEKVFLECVQDMDHENMFWYRQDPGLGLRLIYFSYDVKMKEKGDIPEGYSVSREKKERFSLILESASTNQTSMYLCASSSPSGGSYEQYFGPGTRLTVT.

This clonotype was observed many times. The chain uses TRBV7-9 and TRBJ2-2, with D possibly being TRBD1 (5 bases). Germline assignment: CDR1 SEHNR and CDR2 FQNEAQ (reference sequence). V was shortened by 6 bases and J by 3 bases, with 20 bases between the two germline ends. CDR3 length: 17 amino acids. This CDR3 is CASRADKGIKYTGELFF. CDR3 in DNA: TGTGCCAGCAGGGCTGATAAGGGGATCAAATACACCGGGGAGCTGTTTTTT.

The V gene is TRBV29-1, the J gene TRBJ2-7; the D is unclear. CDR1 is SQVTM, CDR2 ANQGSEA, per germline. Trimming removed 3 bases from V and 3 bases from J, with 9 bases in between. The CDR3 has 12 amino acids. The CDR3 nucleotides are TGCAGCGTTGACCTCGGAATCTACGAGCAGTACTTC. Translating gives CSVDLGIYEQYF.

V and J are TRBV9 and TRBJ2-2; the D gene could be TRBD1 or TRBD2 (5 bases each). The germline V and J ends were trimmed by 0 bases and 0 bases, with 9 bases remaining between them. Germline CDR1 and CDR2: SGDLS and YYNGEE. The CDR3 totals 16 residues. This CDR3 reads CASSVAGTPNTGELFF. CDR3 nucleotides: TGTGCCAGCAGCGTAGCCGGGACCCCGAACACCGGGGAGCTGTTTTTT.

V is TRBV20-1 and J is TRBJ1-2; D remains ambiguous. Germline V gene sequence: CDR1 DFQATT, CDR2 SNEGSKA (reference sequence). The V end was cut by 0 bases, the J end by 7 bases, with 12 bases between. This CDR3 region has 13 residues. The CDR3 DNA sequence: TGCAGTGCTAGAGATGTAGGGAGTGGTGGCTACACCTTC. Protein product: CSARDVGSGGYTF.

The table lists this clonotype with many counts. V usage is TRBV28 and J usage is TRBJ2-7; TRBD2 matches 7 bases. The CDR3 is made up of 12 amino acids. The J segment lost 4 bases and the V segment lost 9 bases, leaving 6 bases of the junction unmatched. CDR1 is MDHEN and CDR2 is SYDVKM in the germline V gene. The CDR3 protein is CASGLVGYEQYF. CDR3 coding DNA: TGTGCCAGTGGACTAGTTGGTTACGAGCAGTACTTC.

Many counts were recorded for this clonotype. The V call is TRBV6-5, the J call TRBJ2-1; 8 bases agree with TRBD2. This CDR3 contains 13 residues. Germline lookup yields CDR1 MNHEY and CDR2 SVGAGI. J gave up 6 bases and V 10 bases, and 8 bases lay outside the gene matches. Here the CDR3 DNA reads TGTGCCACCACTTACGGACTAGCCAATGAGCAGTTCTTC. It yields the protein CATTYGLANEQFF.

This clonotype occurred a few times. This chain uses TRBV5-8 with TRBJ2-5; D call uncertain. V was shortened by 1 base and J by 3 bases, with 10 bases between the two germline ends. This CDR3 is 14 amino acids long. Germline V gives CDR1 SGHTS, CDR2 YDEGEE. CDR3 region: CASSLTGQEETQYF. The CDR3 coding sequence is TGTGCCAGCAGCTTGACGGGTCAAGAAGAGACCCAGTACTTC.

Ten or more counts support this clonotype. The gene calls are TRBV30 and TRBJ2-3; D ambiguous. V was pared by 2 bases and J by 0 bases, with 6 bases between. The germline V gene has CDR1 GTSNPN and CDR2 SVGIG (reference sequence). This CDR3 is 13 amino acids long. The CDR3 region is CAWSLGSTDTQYF. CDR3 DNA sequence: TGTGCCTGGAGTCTTGGTAGCACAGATACGCAGTATTTT.

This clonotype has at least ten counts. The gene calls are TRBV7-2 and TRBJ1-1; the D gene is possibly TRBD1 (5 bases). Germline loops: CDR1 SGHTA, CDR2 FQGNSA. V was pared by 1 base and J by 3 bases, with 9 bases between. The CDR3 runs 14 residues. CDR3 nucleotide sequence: TGTGCCAGCAGCTTAGAGGGGAGGTACACTGAAGCTTTCTTT. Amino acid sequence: CASSLEGRYTEAFF.

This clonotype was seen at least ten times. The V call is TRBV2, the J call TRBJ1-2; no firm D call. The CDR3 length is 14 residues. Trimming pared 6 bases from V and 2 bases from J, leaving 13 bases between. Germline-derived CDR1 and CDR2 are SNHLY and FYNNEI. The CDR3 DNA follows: TGTGCCAGCAGCCCGGAGGCGGCCAACTATGGCTACACCTTC. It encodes CASSPEAANYGYTF.

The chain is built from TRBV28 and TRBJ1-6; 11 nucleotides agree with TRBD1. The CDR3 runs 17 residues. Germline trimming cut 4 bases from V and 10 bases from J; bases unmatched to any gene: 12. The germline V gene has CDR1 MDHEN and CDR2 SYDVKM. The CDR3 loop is CASSYSLRDRGTSPLHF. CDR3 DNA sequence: TGTGCCAGCAGTTATTCCCTCCGGGACAGGGGGACATCACCCCTCCACTTT. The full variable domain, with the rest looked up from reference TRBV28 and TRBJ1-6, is DVKVTQSSRYLVKRTGEKVFLECVQDMDHENMFWYRQDPGLGLRLIYFSYDVKMKEKGDIPEGYSVSREKKERFSLILESASTNQTSMYLCASSYSLRDRGTSPLHFGNGTRLTVT.

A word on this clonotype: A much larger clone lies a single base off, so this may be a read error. The CDR3 sequence: CASSPVRDDHGYTF. DNA for the CDR3: TGCGCCAGCAGCCCTGTTCGGGATGACCATGGCTACACCTTC. V is TRBV4-1 and J is TRBJ1-2; D remains ambiguous. Germline CDR1 MGHRA, CDR2 YSYEKL. This CDR3 comprises 14 residues. Trimming removed 4 bases at V and 6 bases at J, with 15 bases between.

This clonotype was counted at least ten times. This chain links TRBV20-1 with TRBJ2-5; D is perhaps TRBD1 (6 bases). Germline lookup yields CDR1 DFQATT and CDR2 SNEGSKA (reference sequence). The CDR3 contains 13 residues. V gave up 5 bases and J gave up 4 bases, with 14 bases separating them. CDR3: CSALTQTGETQYF. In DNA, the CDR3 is TGCAGTGCTCTTACACAGACAGGAGAGACCCAGTACTTC.

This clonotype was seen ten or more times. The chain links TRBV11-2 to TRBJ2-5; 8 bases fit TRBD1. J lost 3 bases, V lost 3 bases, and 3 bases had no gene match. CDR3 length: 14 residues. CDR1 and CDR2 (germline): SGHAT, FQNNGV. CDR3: CASSFVTGEETQYF. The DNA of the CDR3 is TGTGCCAGCAGCTTTGTGACAGGGGAAGAGACCCAGTACTTC.

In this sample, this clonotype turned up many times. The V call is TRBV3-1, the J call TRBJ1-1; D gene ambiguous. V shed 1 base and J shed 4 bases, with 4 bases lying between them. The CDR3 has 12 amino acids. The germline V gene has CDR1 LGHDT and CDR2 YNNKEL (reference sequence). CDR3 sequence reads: CASSQGVTEAFF. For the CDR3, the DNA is TGTGCCAGCAGCCAAGGTGTCACTGAAGCTTTCTTT.

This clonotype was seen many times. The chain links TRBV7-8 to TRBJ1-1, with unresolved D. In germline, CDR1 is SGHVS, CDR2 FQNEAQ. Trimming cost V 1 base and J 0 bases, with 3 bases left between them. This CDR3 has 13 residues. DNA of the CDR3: TGTGCCAGCAGCTTAGACATGAACACTGAAGCTTTCTTT. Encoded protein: CASSLDMNTEAFF.

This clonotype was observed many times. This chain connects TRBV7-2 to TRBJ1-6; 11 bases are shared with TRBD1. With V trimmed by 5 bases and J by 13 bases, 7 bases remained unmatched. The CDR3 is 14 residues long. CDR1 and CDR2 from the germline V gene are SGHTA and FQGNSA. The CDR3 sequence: CASSPGQGVFPLHF. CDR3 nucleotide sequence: TGTGCCAGCAGCCCGGGACAGGGGGTTTTTCCCCTCCACTTT.

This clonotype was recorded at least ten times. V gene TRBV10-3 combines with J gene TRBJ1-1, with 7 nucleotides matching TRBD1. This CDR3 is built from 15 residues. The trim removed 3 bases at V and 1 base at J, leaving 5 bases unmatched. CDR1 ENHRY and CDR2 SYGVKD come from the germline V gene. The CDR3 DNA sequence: TGTGCCATCAGTGAAGCCGGGACAGCGAACACTGAAGCTTTCTTT. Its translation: CAISEAGTANTEAFF.

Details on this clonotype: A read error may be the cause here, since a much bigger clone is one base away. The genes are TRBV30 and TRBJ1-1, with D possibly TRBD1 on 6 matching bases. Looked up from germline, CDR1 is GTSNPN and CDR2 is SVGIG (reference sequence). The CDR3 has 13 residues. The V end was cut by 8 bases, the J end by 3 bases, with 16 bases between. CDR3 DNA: TGTGCCCGGACTAAGGACAGCTACACTGAAGCTTTCTTT. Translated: CARTKDSYTEAFF.

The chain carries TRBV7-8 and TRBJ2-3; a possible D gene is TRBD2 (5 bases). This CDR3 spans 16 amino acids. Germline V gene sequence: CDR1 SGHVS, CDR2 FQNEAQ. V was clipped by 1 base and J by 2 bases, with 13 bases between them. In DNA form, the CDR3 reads TGTGCCAGCAGCTTAGATGAGGGCACCCACACAGATACGCAGTATTTT. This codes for CASSLDEGTHTDTQYF. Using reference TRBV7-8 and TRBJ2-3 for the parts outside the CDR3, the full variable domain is GAGVSQSPRYKVAKRGQDVALRCDPISGHVSLFWYQQALGQGPEFLTYFQNEAQLDKSGLPSDRFFAERPEGSVSTLKIQRTQQEDSAVYLCASSLDEGTHTDTQYFGPGTRLTVL.

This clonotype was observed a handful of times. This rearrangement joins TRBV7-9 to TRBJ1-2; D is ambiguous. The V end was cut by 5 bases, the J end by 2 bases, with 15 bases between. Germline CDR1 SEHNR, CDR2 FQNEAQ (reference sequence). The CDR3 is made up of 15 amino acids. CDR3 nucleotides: TGTGCCAGCAGCACAGATCCTGACGGAAACTATGGCTACACCTTC. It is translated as CASSTDPDGNYGYTF.

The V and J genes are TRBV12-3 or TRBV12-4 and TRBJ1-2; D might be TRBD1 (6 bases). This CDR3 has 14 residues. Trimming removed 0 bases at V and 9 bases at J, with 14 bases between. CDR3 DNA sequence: TGTGCCAGCAGTTTAGCAAGGGGGGGCTACAGCTACACCTTC. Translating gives CASSLARGGYSYTF.

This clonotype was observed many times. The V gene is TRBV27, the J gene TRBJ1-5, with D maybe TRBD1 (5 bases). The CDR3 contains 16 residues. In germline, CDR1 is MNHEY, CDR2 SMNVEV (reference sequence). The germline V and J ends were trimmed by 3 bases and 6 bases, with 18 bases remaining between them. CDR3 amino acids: CASSLWGGIVGQPQHF. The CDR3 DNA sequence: TGTGCCAGCAGTTTGTGGGGGGGGATTGTCGGTCAGCCCCAGCATTTT.

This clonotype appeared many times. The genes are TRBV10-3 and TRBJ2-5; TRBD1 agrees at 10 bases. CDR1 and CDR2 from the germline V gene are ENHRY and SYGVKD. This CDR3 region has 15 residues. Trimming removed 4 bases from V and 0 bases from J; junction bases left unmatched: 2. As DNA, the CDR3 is TGTGCCATCAGTGGAGGGACAGGGGACCAAGAGACCCAGTACTTC. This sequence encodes CAISGGTGDQETQYF.